This T cell receptor beta chain comes out of a study of Ad26.COV2.S vaccination and SARS-CoV-2 variants. As for the study in general: Among those in the COV1001 Ad26.COV2.S trial arm was the donor.

The method was immunoSEQ multiplex PCR; TCRdb's version includes in-frame clones alone and lacks a portion of them. The profile shows about 320,000 clones, around four fifths of them singletons. The CDR3 consists of 14 residues. Trimming pared 4 bases from V and 1 base from J, leaving 12 bases between. The germline V gene has CDR1 SGHNT and CDR2 YYREEE (reference sequence). As to treatment: approximately 18 received Ad26.COV2.S at low or high dose, single or two shots; about 5 received placebo; per-sample allocation not given. Samples analyzed were those drawn on day 63 after the first vaccine or placebo injection.

The material was peripheral blood, obtained in a trial of Ad26.COV2.S vaccine versus placebo. The receptor was derived from a person between 18 and 65 years old who received the Ad26.COV2.S COVID-19 vaccine or a placebo. The chain combines TRBV5-4 with TRBJ2-7, with D uncertain. The CDR3 loop reads CASSPDTVSYEQYF. DNA for the CDR3: TGTGCCAGCAGCCCCGACACAGTATCCTACGAGCAGTACTTC.